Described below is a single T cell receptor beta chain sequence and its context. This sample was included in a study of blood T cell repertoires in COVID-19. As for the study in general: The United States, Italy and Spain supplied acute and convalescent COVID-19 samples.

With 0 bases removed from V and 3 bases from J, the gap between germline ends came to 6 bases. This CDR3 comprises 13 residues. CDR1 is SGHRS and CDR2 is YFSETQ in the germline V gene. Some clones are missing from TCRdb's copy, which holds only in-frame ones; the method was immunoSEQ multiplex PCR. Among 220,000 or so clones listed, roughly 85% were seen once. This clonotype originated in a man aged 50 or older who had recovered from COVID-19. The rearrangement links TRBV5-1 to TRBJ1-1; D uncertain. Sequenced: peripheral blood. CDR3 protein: CASSLDRDTEAFF. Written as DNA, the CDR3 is TGCGCCAGCAGCTTGGACCGGGACACTGAAGCTTTCTTT.